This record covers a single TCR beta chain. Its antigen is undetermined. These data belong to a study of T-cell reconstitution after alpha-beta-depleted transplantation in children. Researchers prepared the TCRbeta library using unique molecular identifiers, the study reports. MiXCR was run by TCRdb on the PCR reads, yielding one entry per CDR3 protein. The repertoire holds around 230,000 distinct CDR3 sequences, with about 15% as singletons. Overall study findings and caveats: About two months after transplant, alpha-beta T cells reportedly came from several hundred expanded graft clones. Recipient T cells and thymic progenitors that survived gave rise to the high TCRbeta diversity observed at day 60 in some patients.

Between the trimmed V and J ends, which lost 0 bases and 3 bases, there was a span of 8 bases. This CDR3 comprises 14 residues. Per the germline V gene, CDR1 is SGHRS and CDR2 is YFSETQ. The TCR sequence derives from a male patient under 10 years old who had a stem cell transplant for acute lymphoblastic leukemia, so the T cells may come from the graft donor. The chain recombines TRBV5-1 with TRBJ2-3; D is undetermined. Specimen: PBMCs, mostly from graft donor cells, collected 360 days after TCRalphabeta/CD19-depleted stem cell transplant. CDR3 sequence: CASSLVPATDTQYF. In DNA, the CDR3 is TGCGCCAGCAGCTTGGTACCCGCGACAGATACGCAGTATTTT.